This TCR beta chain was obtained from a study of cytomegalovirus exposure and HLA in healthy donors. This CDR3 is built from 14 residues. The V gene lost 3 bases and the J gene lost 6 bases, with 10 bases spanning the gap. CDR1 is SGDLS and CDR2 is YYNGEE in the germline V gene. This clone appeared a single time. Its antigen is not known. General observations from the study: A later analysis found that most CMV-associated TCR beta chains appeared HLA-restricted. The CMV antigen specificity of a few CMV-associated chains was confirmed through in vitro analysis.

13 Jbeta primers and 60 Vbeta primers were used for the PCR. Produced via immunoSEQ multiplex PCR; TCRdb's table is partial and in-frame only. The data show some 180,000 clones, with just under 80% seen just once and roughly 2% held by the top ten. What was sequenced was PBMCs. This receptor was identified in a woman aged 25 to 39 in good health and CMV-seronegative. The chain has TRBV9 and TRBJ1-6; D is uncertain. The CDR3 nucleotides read TGTGCCAGCAGCGAGGGAGGTCCTAATTCACCCCTCCACTTT. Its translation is CASSEGGPNSPLHF. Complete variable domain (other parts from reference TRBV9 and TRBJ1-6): DSGVTQTPKHLITATGQRVTLRCSPRSGDLSVYWYQQSLDQGLQFLIQYYNGEERAKGNILERFSAQQFPDLHSELNLSSLELGDSALYFCASSEGGPNSPLHFGNGTRLTVT.